This T cell receptor beta chain was recorded in a study of T-cell memory formation after mild COVID-19. Notes on this clonotype: The target antigen is unknown.

The germline V and J ends were trimmed by 4 bases and 0 bases, with 9 bases remaining between them. Germline V gives CDR1 SGHRS, CDR2 YFSETQ. The CDR3 is 14 amino acids. TCRdb redid the calling of the 5' RACE reads with MiXCR, one entry per CDR3 protein. The sample lists roughly 450,000 distinct CDR3 sequences, 15% to 20% occurring once. Study observations and caveats: Later expanders leaned CD4+, whereas day 15 to 85 contracting clones were balanced CD4/CD8.

Sequencing was performed on PBMCs or a T cell subset sorted from them (not recorded which). The clonotype comes from an adult woman who had mild COVID-19 (a few samples of this study predate the infection). Cell type and time point are not known. The chain recombines TRBV5-1 with TRBJ2-3; the D is unclear. CDR3 sequence: CASSNPSSTDTQYF. In DNA form, the CDR3 reads TGCGCCAGCAGCAACCCCTCTAGCACAGATACGCAGTATTTT.